One and the same sample provided the 25 T cell receptor beta chains below, sequenced in a study of blood T cell repertoires in COVID-19. Here immunoSEQ multiplex PCR was the method, and the copy in TCRdb shows in-frame clones only, minus some. The sample lists around 360,000 clones, more than 75% occurring once. The material sequenced was PBMCs or T cells enriched from blood (not recorded which). The receptors stem from a woman younger than 45 who had recovered from COVID-19.

In its sample, this clone was seen once. V usage is TRBV27 and J usage is TRBJ2-1; D perhaps matches TRBD2 (6 bases). The CDR3 consists of 16 residues. The germline gives CDR1 MNHEY, CDR2 SMNVEV (reference sequence). V was cut by 0 bases and J by 4 bases, with 13 bases left in between. CDR3 in amino acids: CASSLSGGKLYNEQFF. The CDR3 nucleotides read TGTGCCAGCAGTTTATCTGGAGGGAAATTATACAATGAGCAGTTCTTC.

CDR3 coding DNA: TGTGCCAGCAGCCGGGGAGGGGCCGGGGGTTCACCCCTCCACTTT. Protein product: CASSRGGAGGSPLHF. This chain links TRBV5-6 with TRBJ1-6, with D possibly TRBD1 on 5 matching bases. Between the trimmed V and J ends, which lost 4 bases and 9 bases, there was a span of 17 bases. This CDR3 spans 15 amino acids. Germline V CDR1 and CDR2: SGHDT, YYEEEE.

The chain carries TRBV6-6 and TRBJ2-4, with D maybe TRBD2 (5 bases). The ends were cut back, 0 bases at V and 2 bases at J, with 8 bases in the middle. CDR1 and CDR2 from the germline V gene are MNHNY and SVGAGI (reference sequence). CDR3 length: 15 amino acids. The CDR3 DNA reads TGTGCCAGCAGTTACTCCTCGGGGACCAAAAACATTCAGTACTTC. Its protein is CASSYSSGTKNIQYF.

In its sample, this clone was seen a few times. The genes are TRBV3-1 (or the pseudogene TRBV3-2) and TRBJ1-2, with D possibly matching TRBD1 (6 bases). Trimming stripped 0 bases from V and 7 bases from J, with 18 bases between. The length of the CDR3 is 16 residues. Germline V gene lookup returns CDR1 LGHDT and CDR2 YNNKEL (reference sequence). DNA for the CDR3: TGTGCCAGCAGCCAAGACCCCGGGCAGGGGACGGCTGGCTACACCTTC. The encoded protein is CASSQDPGQGTAGYTF.

The gene calls are TRBV7-9 and TRBJ2-5; 9 positions match TRBD1. From germline, CDR1 is SEHNR and CDR2 FQNEAQ (reference sequence). J lost 3 bases, V lost 5 bases, and 13 bases had no gene match. The CDR3 length is 17 residues. The CDR3 loop reads CASSPPVTGGAEETQYF. CDR3 bases: TGTGCCAGCAGCCCCCCGGTCACAGGGGGCGCAGAAGAGACCCAGTACTTC.

This clone appeared a single time. The chain carries TRBV6-5 and TRBJ2-5; the D gene is possibly TRBD2 (6 bases). The V gene lost 0 bases and the J gene lost 3 bases, with 11 bases spanning the gap. The CDR3 extends over 15 amino acids. Germline CDR1 MNHEY, CDR2 SVGAGI. CDR3 sequence reads: CASSYSTASEETQYF. CDR3 in DNA: TGTGCCAGCAGTTACTCGACGGCTAGCGAAGAGACCCAGTACTTC.

This clone was recorded a few times. The chain combines TRBV14 with TRBJ2-7, with 11 bases matching TRBD2. V gave up 0 bases and J gave up 7 bases; unmatched junction bases: 5. The CDR3 covers 15 residues. Germline CDR1 is SGHDN and CDR2 is FVKESK. The CDR3 is CASSQERLAGSEQYF. The CDR3 DNA reads as TGTGCCAGCAGCCAAGAACGACTAGCGGGAAGTGAGCAGTACTTC.

V gene TRBV27 combines with J gene TRBJ1-5; D not certain. Germline CDR1 is MNHEY and CDR2 is SMNVEV (reference sequence). V was cut by 8 bases and J by 3 bases, with 5 bases left in between. The CDR3 is 11 amino acids. The CDR3 coding sequence is TGTGCCAGCGGCCACAATCAGCCCCAGCATTTT. This translates into CASGHNQPQHF.

The chain is built from TRBV28 and TRBJ2-1; 11 nucleotides align to TRBD2. The CDR3 runs to 17 residues. The junction had 9 bases not matched to a gene; V was cut back by 7 bases and J by 1 base. Germline V CDR1 and CDR2: MDHEN, SYDVKM. The CDR3 bases are TGTGCCAGCAACTTAGGACTAGCGGGTGTGTCCTACAATGAGCAGTTCTTC. Its translation is CASNLGLAGVSYNEQFF.

This clone is a singleton in its sample. The gene calls are TRBV5-1 and TRBJ2-5; tentative D call: TRBD2 (5 bases). Germline lookup yields CDR1 SGHRS and CDR2 YFSETQ. The CDR3 runs 13 residues. Trimming cost V 2 bases and J 5 bases, with 10 bases left between them. The CDR3 DNA reads TGCGCCAGCAGCTTCTCCGGGGATGAGACCCAGTACTTC. Its protein product is CASSFSGDETQYF.

This clone ranks as medium-sized. The V gene is TRBV5-1, the J gene TRBJ2-2; D is possibly TRBD1 (5 bases). The germline V and J ends were trimmed by 0 bases and 0 bases, with 9 bases remaining between them. The CDR3 runs to 16 residues. From germline, CDR1 is SGHRS and CDR2 YFSETQ. The CDR3 region has the DNA TGCGCCAGCAGCTTGGCCAGGGAATCGAACACCGGGGAGCTGTTTTTT. Its protein product is CASSLARESNTGELFF.

In this sample, this clone turned up once. The genes are TRBV28 and TRBJ1-2; possible D gene TRBD1, 5 bases. Trimming left V 8 bases short and J 8 bases short, with 15 bases between. The CDR3 has 12 amino acids. From germline, CDR1 is MDHEN and CDR2 SYDVKM. In DNA, the CDR3 is TGTGCCAGCCAAGGACAATCACGGGGCTACACCTTC. Amino acid sequence: CASQGQSRGYTF.

The V and J genes are TRBV2 and TRBJ1-2; possibly TRBD1 for D (6 bases). Germline-derived CDR1 and CDR2 are SNHLY and FYNNEI. The V end was cut by 8 bases, the J end by 5 bases, with 12 bases between. This CDR3 comprises 12 residues. CDR3 sequence (DNA): TGTGCCAGCCGGGACACGTTTTATGGCTACACCTTC. This encodes CASRDTFYGYTF.

The chain combines TRBV24-1 with TRBJ1-4, with TRBD1 identical over 7 bases. The CDR3 covers 13 residues. Trimming removed 9 bases from V and 5 bases from J; junction bases left unmatched: 5. Germline V gives CDR1 KGHDR, CDR2 SFDVKD. The CDR3 nucleotides read TGTGCCACCCGCGACAGGGTGAATGAAAAACTGTTTTTT. This translates into CATRDRVNEKLFF.

This clone turned up a few times. The chain joins TRBV27 to TRBJ1-1, with D unresolved. Germline V gene data show CDR1 as MNHEY and CDR2 as SMNVEV (reference sequence). The CDR3 has 15 amino acids. V lost 7 bases and J 1 base, leaving 16 bases between the germline ends. The CDR3 DNA follows: TGTGCCAGCAAGCCAACTCTTCCTACGAACACTGAAGCTTTCTTT. Translated, it gives CASKPTLPTNTEAFF.

Concerning this clone: Germline and junction disagree at one end, which may indicate a read error. The genes are TRBV10-2 and TRBJ1-6; no firm D call. Looked up from germline, CDR1 is WSHSY and CDR2 is SAAADI. The CDR3 spans 15 residues. CDR3 in DNA: TGCGCCTCCCGCGAAACCTATTCCTTTAATTCACCCCTCCACTTT. Encoded protein: CASRETYSFNSPLHF.

The chain couples TRBV5-1 to TRBJ2-7; the D gene is possibly TRBD1 (5 bases). The V and J ends lost 2 bases and 1 base respectively, with 13 bases between them. The germline CDR1 and CDR2 sequences are SGHRS and YFSETQ. The CDR3 sequence is 15 residues long. The DNA for the CDR3 is TGCGCCAGCAGCTTCTTAGGGGTTGGGTCCTACGAGCAGTACTTC. Translating it yields CASSFLGVGSYEQYF.

Only one count was recorded for this clone. The CDR3 reads CASSVGTGHSYEQYF. The DNA of the CDR3 is TGTGCCAGCAGCGTCGGGACAGGGCATTCCTACGAGCAGTACTTC. The chain has TRBV2 and TRBJ2-7; 9 bases agree with TRBD1. V dropped 6 bases and J dropped 1; count of bases not matched to a gene: 7. This CDR3 comprises 15 residues. The germline CDR1 and CDR2 sequences are SNHLY and FYNNEI.

The chain carries TRBV3-1 (or the pseudogene TRBV3-2) and TRBJ2-1; tentative D call: TRBD2 (6 bases). Trimming cost V 0 bases and J 5 bases, with 11 bases left between them. Germline loops: CDR1 LGHDT, CDR2 YNNKEL (reference sequence). The CDR3 totals 15 residues. The CDR3: CASSQDGTPNNEQFF. In DNA, the CDR3 is TGTGCCAGCAGCCAAGACGGGACTCCTAACAATGAGCAGTTCTTC.

There are a few counts of this clone. The chain links TRBV20-1 to TRBJ2-7, with D perhaps TRBD2 (5 bases). V was clipped by 3 bases and J by 2 bases, with 11 bases between them. This CDR3 region has 13 residues. CDR1 and CDR2 from the germline V gene are DFQATT and SNEGSKA (reference sequence). In nucleotides, the CDR3 is TGCAGTGCTAGTTCCGGGGTCGCCTACGAGCAGTACTTC. This gives the protein CSASSGVAYEQYF.

This chain uses TRBV7-9 with TRBJ2-1; D might be TRBD2 (6 bases). V lost 2 bases and J 1 base, leaving 9 bases between the germline ends. Looked up from germline, CDR1 is SEHNR and CDR2 is FQNEAQ (reference sequence). There are 15 residues in the CDR3. CDR3 protein: CASSLYGGSYNEQFF. Written as DNA, the CDR3 is TGTGCCAGCAGCTTATATGGGGGGTCCTACAATGAGCAGTTCTTC.

This clone came up once. The chain recombines TRBV3-1 (or the pseudogene TRBV3-2) with TRBJ1-5; the D is unclear. Germline lookup yields CDR1 LGHDT and CDR2 YNNKEL (reference sequence). The CDR3 runs 14 residues. The V gene lost 3 bases and the J gene lost 8 bases, with 14 bases spanning the gap. The CDR3 DNA reads TGTGCCAGCAGCCACTTCGCCTCCGTAGAGCCCCAGCATTTT. Amino acid sequence: CASSHFASVEPQHF.

The V and J genes are TRBV6-5 and TRBJ1-5; D ambiguous. V lost 8 bases, J lost 9 bases, and 14 bases lay in between. Germline CDR1 MNHEY, CDR2 SVGAGI. There are 12 residues in the CDR3. CDR3 protein: CASRDTPRPQHF. Written as DNA, the CDR3 is TGTGCCAGCCGGGATACGCCTCGGCCCCAGCATTTT.

The chain has TRBV11-3 and TRBJ2-2, with TRBD1 matching over 9 bases. This CDR3 has 14 residues. Trimming at V came to 5 bases and at J to 7 bases, leaving 5 bases not matched to a gene. The V gene's germline CDR1 is SGHNT and CDR2 YENEEA. CDR3 amino acids: CASSGHRGLGELFF. CDR3 nucleotides: TGTGCCAGCAGCGGACACAGGGGGCTCGGGGAGCTGTTTTTT.

V gene TRBV2 combines with J gene TRBJ1-1; D may be TRBD1 (5 bases). The CDR3 has 12 amino acids. Per the germline V gene, CDR1 is SNHLY and CDR2 is FYNNEI. V lost 7 bases and J lost 5, with 11 bases in between. The CDR3 DNA follows: TGTGCCAGCAACCAGGGAGGGACTGAAGCTTTCTTT. Translated, it gives CASNQGGTEAFF.